Shown below are 24 T cell receptor beta chains from a single sample sequenced in a study of blood T cell repertoires in COVID-19 (TCRdb year 2020). Library preparation was by the immunoSEQ multiplex PCR assay. TCRdb took this table from immuneACCESS and kept in-frame rearrangements with V and J called. Such tables lack part of the clones; where checked against another copy, unresolved V genes explain under half of the gap, and the rest is unexplained. For this sample there are 100,000 to 150,000 clones; 85% to 90% appear just once. Of the sample, approximately 7.2% is held by the ten largest clones. Sequencing input: peripheral blood. These receptors all stem from a man in his sixties or seventies who had recovered from COVID-19.

There are a few counts of this clone. This chain uses TRBV5-1 with TRBJ1-1; 7 positions agree with TRBD1. The length of the CDR3 is 15 residues. In germline, CDR1 is SGHRS, CDR2 YFSETQ. V shed 4 bases and J 5 bases; nucleotides not matched to a gene: 11. CDR3 in DNA: TGCGCCAGCAGCCCGACGACAGGGATGTTGACTGAAGCTTTCTTT. Its translation: CASSPTTGMLTEAFF. Combining the CDR3 with reference TRBV5-1 and TRBJ1-1 gives the whole variable domain KAGVTQTPRYLIKTRGQQVTLSCSPISGHRSVSWYQQTPGQGLQFLFEYFSETQRNKGNFPGRFSGRQFSNSRSEMNVSTLELGDSALYLCASSPTTGMLTEAFFGQGTRLTVV.

The chain recombines TRBV9 with TRBJ2-3; 7 bases fit TRBD1. J lost 1 base, V lost 5 bases, and 4 bases had no gene match. The V gene's germline CDR1 is SGDLS and CDR2 YYNGEE. The CDR3 contains 14 residues. The CDR3 reads CASSRQGRTDTQYF. The CDR3 DNA follows: TGTGCCAGCAGTCGACAGGGACGCACAGATACGCAGTATTTT.

There are a few counts of this clone. The chain joins TRBV4-2 to TRBJ1-6; 7 positions agree with TRBD1. The V gene end was trimmed by 6 bases and the J gene end by 9 bases; junction bases not matched to a gene: 8. CDR1 and CDR2 from the germline V gene are LGHNA and YNFKEQ. The CDR3 spans 14 residues. As DNA, the CDR3 is TGTGCCAGCAGGCGACAGGGAGGAAGTTCACCCCTCCACTTT. Translation: CASRRQGGSSPLHF.

This clone was found a few times. This sequence joins TRBV12-5 and TRBJ2-1, with D possibly matching TRBD2 (6 bases). This CDR3 has 13 residues. Germline values: CDR1 LGHNT, CDR2 FRNRAP. Trimming shortened V by 7 bases and J by 0 bases, and 7 bases separated the two germline ends. The CDR3 region has the DNA TGTGCTAGTGCTAGCGACTCCTACAATGAGCAGTTCTTC. Its translation is CASASDSYNEQFF.

The chain recombines TRBV6-6 with TRBJ1-2; D is uncertain. V lost 5 bases and J 2 bases, leaving 15 bases between the germline ends. Germline V gives CDR1 MNHNY, CDR2 SVGAGI (reference sequence). The length of the CDR3 is 15 residues. CDR3 region: CASSEPYQTNYGYTF. The CDR3 DNA sequence: TGTGCCAGCAGTGAGCCGTACCAGACAAACTATGGCTACACCTTC.

The chain couples TRBV6-5 to TRBJ2-2; 7 positions agree with TRBD1. The CDR3 loop spans 14 amino acids. The ends lost 10 bases at V and 0 bases at J; junction bases unmatched: 5. In germline, CDR1 is MNHEY, CDR2 SVGAGI. CDR3 loop: CATRTGTNTGELFF. Here the CDR3 DNA reads TGTGCCACGAGGACAGGAACGAACACCGGGGAGCTGTTTTTT.

This chain links TRBV7-2 with TRBJ2-3, with D maybe TRBD2 (5 bases). CDR1 is SGHTA, CDR2 FQGNSA, per germline. Trimming pared 1 base from V and 4 bases from J, leaving 15 bases between. The CDR3 is 16 residues long. CDR3 loop: CASSLGRGLRSDTQYF. CDR3 nucleotide sequence: TGTGCCAGCAGCTTAGGACGCGGGCTACGTTCAGATACGCAGTATTTT.

This clone is a singleton in its sample. Written as DNA, the CDR3 is TGTGCCAGCTCACGATCAACAGGAATCTACGAGCAGTACTTC. Translating it yields CASSRSTGIYEQYF. This rearrangement joins TRBV18 to TRBJ2-7; D is possibly TRBD1 (5 bases). V shed 4 bases and J shed 3 bases, with 13 bases lying between them. The CDR3 consists of 14 residues. Germline-derived CDR1 and CDR2 are KGHSH and LQKENI.

The chain employs TRBV12-3 or TRBV12-4 and TRBJ1-2; 7 bases fit TRBD1. With V trimmed by 6 bases and J by 8 bases, 9 bases remained unmatched. This CDR3 contains 13 residues. The CDR3 coding sequence is TGTGCCAGCAGGAAGACAGGGCTGGGGGGCTACACCTTC. Its protein is CASRKTGLGGYTF.

This sequence joins TRBV13 and TRBJ2-5; TRBD2 matches at 14 bases. The junction had 4 bases not matched to a gene; V was cut back by 5 bases and J by 8 bases. The V gene's germline CDR1 is PRHDT and CDR2 FYEKMQ (reference sequence). The CDR3 is made up of 14 amino acids. CDR3: CASSPGTSGGTQYF. For the CDR3, the DNA is TGTGCCAGCAGCCCCGGGACTAGCGGGGGAACCCAGTACTTC.

This clone was counted only a few times. The J gene is TRBJ2-1, the V gene TRBV5-1; 8 bases are a match to TRBD2. Germline-derived CDR1 and CDR2 are SGHRS and YFSETQ. CDR3 length: 16 residues. The ends lost 4 bases at V and 3 bases at J; junction bases unmatched: 9. CDR3 sequence reads: CASSAMVSGDYNEQFF. The CDR3 nucleotides read TGCGCCAGCAGCGCAATGGTTAGCGGGGACTACAATGAGCAGTTCTTC.

CDR3 sequence (DNA): TGTGCCATCAGGAGGGGGACAGGGGGCCGGCATGGCTACACCTTC. Its translation is CAIRRGTGGRHGYTF. V and J are TRBV10-3 and TRBJ1-2; 12 bases align to TRBD1. With 6 bases clipped from V and 6 bases from J, the junction kept 8 bases outside the gene matches. The germline V gene has CDR1 ENHRY and CDR2 SYGVKD. The CDR3 is made up of 15 amino acids.

The V call is TRBV2, the J call TRBJ2-7, with a weak D call TRBD2 (6 bases). The length of the CDR3 is 13 residues. The germline V gene encodes CDR1 SNHLY and CDR2 FYNNEI. Trimming left V 3 bases short and J 2 bases short, with 8 bases between. CDR3 amino acids: CASSEGGAYEQYF. CDR3 nucleotide sequence: TGTGCCAGCAGTGAGGGGGGTGCCTACGAGCAGTACTTC.

This clone was seen only once. The gene calls are TRBV29-1 and TRBJ1-2; no clear D gene. V was shortened by 4 bases and J by 2 bases, with 8 bases between the two germline ends. The CDR3 sequence is 12 residues long. Germline-derived CDR1 and CDR2 are SQVTM and ANQGSEA. CDR3 DNA sequence: TGCAGCGTTGGCTCAGGAAACTATGGCTACACCTTC. It encodes CSVGSGNYGYTF.

This chain links TRBV5-8 with TRBJ2-7, with 8 positions matching TRBD1. Germline V CDR1 and CDR2: SGHTS, YDEGEE. The V segment lost 3 bases and the J segment 5 bases; nucleotides outside the gene matches: 10. The CDR3 totals 15 residues. CDR3 residues: CASSSLMTGAHEQYF. CDR3 coding DNA: TGTGCCAGCAGCTCACTCATGACAGGGGCCCACGAGCAGTACTTC.

A few counts support this clone. The gene calls are TRBV4-1 and TRBJ2-7; 7 bases fit TRBD2. CDR3 length: 15 amino acids. V lost 0 bases, J lost 3 bases, and 5 bases stayed unmatched. Germline loops: CDR1 MGHRA, CDR2 YSYEKL. The chain's CDR3 is CASSQDSTSVYEQYF. In DNA form, the CDR3 reads TGCGCCAGCAGCCAAGATAGTACTAGCGTCTACGAGCAGTACTTC.

V usage is TRBV5-5 and J usage is TRBJ2-1; TRBD2 is a possible D gene (6 bases). The V gene lost 4 bases and the J gene lost 4 bases, with 21 bases spanning the gap. Per germline, CDR1 SGHKS and CDR2 YYEKEE (reference sequence). This CDR3 contains 17 residues. The CDR3: CASSPGEEVGLYNEQFF. The CDR3 coding sequence is TGTGCCAGCAGCCCCGGTGAAGAAGTGGGACTGTACAATGAGCAGTTCTTC.

The genes are TRBV3-1 (or the pseudogene TRBV3-2) and TRBJ1-1; TRBD1 agrees at 7 bases. Germline loops: CDR1 LGHDT, CDR2 YNNKEL (reference sequence). This CDR3 comprises 13 residues. Unmatched junction bases numbered 12, after V lost 6 bases and J lost 11 bases. The CDR3: CASRGRQGRLAFF. CDR3 DNA sequence: TGTGCCAGCAGGGGTAGACAGGGTCGGTTGGCTTTCTTT.

This clone was detected only once. The V gene is TRBV9, the J gene TRBJ1-2; the D gene is possibly TRBD1 (5 bases). V was cut by 4 bases and J by 7 bases, with 14 bases left in between. Germline CDR1 reads SGDLS; CDR2 reads YYNGEE. The CDR3 spans 13 residues. This CDR3 reads CASSSQGLPGYTF. Here the CDR3 DNA reads TGTGCCAGCAGCTCCCAGGGACTCCCTGGCTACACCTTC.

The CDR3 sequence is CASSLDYRGETQYF. The DNA for the CDR3 is TGCGCCAGCAGCTTGGACTACAGAGGGGAGACCCAGTACTTC. The rearrangement joins TRBV5-1 to TRBJ2-5, with D possibly being TRBD2 (5 bases). CDR3 length: 14 residues. Germline CDR1 SGHRS, CDR2 YFSETQ. V dropped 0 bases and J dropped 5 bases, with 11 bases sitting between them.

This chain connects TRBV13 to TRBJ2-1; a weak D match, TRBD2 (5 bases). The CDR3 spans 17 residues. V was pared by 2 bases and J by 2 bases, with 16 bases between. CDR1 and CDR2 from the germline V gene are PRHDT and FYEKMQ (reference sequence). The CDR3 sequence: CASSLRGSGNPYNEQFF. The CDR3 DNA reads TGTGCCAGCAGCTTAAGAGGGAGTGGCAACCCCTACAATGAGCAGTTCTTC.

This clone was found once. The chain couples TRBV24-1 to TRBJ2-5; the D is unclear. Germline V gives CDR1 KGHDR, CDR2 SFDVKD. V was pared by 3 bases and J by 3 bases, with 13 bases between. The CDR3 is 15 residues long. CDR3 loop: CATSDQRLDEETQYF. The DNA of the CDR3 is TGTGCCACCAGTGATCAAAGACTCGATGAAGAGACCCAGTACTTC.

The chain's CDR3 is CASSSIGDTQYF. DNA of the CDR3: TGCGCCAGCAGCTCTATCGGGGATACGCAGTATTTT. The chain joins TRBV5-1 to TRBJ2-3; no reliable D call. Trimming pared 3 bases from V and 6 bases from J, leaving 8 bases between. The CDR3 has 12 residues. Germline V CDR1 and CDR2: SGHRS, YFSETQ.

This clone was seen only once. The gene calls are TRBV20-1 and TRBJ1-1, with unresolved D. This CDR3 comprises 11 residues. Germline V lookup: CDR1 DFQATT, CDR2 SNEGSKA (reference sequence). CDR3 loop: CSTEENTEAFF. The CDR3 region has the DNA TGCAGCACTGAAGAGAACACTGAAGCTTTCTTT.